Sequencing of this T cell receptor (beta chain) was carried out in a study of cytomegalovirus exposure and HLA in healthy donors. Across the whole study: When 398 donors were genotyped, around 77% of them were found to fall in the Caucasian-associated ancestry cluster. Study-level results: In an earlier analysis, productive rearrangement rates for most beta V segments clustered near 87% or 30%. A later analysis by the authors found several of the most significant clusters apparently linked to common viral pathogens.

Researchers ran the PCR with 60 Vbeta and 13 Jbeta primers. Produced via immunoSEQ multiplex PCR; TCRdb's table is partial and in-frame only. Of about 130,000 clones listed, around 80% are singletons. CDR3 length: 11 residues. The germline gives CDR1 SEHNR, CDR2 FQNEAQ (reference sequence). V was pared by 1 base and J by 7 bases, with 5 bases between. Notes on this clone: Its antigen remains unidentified.

This TCR was recovered from a boy aged 2 to 10 in good health and CMV-seronegative. The chain carries TRBV7-9 and TRBJ2-7; D remains unclear. Input material: PBMCs. In DNA, the CDR3 is TGTGCCAGCAGCTTAGATCTAGAGCAGTACTTC. Its translation: CASSLDLEQYF. Full variable domain (outside the CDR3, taken from reference TRBV7-9 and TRBJ2-7): DTGVSQNPRHKITKRGQNVTFRCDPISEHNRLYWYRQTLGQGPEFLTYFQNEAQLEKSRLLSDRFSAERPKGSFSTLEIQRTEQGDSAMYLCASSLDLEQYFGPGTRLTVT.